The clone carrying this T cell receptor (beta chain) showed up just a few times. These data are taken from a study of blood T cell repertoires in COVID-19. Looking at the study overall: The United States, Italy and Spain provided the acute and convalescent COVID-19 samples. Sources were T cells, B-cell-depleted T cells, or PBMCs; the material itself was cDNA or gDNA.

The V end was cut by 3 bases, the J end by 4 bases, with 7 bases between. Germline V gene data show CDR1 as SNHLY and CDR2 as FYNNEI. There are 12 residues in the CDR3. How the authors handled the data: Reference gene primer amplification yielded estimated nucleated cell counts. TCRdb's table, derived via immunoSEQ multiplex PCR, lists solely in-frame clones and lacks some. The D gene and trimming were derived from the DNA, and the V and J assignments and clone size from that table. The sample includes about 220,000 clones, roughly 84% of them seen just once. The chain combines TRBV2 with TRBJ2-7; D call uncertain. The receptor was isolated from a woman older than 75 with acute or convalescent COVID-19. Sequenced input: peripheral blood. The CDR3 region is CASSEWAYEQYF. CDR3 sequence (DNA): TGTGCCAGCAGTGAGTGGGCGTACGAGCAGTACTTC.